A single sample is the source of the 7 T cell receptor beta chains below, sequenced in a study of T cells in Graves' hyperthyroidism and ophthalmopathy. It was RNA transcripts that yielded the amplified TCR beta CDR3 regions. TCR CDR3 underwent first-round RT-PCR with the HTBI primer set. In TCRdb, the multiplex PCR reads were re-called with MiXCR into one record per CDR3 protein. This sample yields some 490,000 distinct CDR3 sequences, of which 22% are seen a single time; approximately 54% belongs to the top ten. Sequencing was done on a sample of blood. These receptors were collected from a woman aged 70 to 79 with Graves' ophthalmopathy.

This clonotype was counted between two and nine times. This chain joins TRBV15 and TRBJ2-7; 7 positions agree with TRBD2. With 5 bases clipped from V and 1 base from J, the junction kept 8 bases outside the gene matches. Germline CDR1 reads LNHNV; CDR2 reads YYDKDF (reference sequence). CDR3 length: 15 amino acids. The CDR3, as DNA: TGTGCCACCAGCGGCCGCGGGAGTGAATCCTACGAGCAGTACTTC. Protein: CATSGRGSESYEQYF.

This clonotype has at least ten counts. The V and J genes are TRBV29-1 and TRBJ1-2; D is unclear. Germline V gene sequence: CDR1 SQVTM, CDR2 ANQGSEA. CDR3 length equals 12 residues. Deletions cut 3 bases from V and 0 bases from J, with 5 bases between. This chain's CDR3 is CSVDTANYGYTF. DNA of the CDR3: TGCAGCGTTGATACAGCTAACTATGGCTACACCTTC.

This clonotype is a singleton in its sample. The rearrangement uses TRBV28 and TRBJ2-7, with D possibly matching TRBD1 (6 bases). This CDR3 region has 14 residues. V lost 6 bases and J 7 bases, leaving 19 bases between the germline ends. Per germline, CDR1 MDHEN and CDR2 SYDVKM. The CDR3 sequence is CASSLGQTPWEQYF. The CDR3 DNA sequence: TGTGCCAGCAGCTTAGGACAGACCCCCTGGGAGCAGTACTTC.

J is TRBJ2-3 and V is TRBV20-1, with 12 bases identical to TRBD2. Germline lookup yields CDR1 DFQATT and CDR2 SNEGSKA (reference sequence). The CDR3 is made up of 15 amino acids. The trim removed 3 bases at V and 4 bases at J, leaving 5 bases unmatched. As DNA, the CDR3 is TGCAGTGCTAGGAGGCTAGCGGGAGGGCCAGATACGCAGTATTTT. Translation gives CSARRLAGGPDTQYF.

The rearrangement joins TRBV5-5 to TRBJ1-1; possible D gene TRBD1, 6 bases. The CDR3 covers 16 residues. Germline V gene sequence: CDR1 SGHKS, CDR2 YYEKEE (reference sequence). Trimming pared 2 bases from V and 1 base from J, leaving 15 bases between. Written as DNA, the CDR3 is TGTGCCAGCAGCTTAGGGGGTAGGAGGGGGAACACTGAAGCTTTCTTT. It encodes CASSLGGRRGNTEAFF.

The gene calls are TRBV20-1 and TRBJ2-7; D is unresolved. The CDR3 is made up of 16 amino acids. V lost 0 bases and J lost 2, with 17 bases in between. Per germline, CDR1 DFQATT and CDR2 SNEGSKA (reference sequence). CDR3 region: CSARDRLGQRPYEQYF. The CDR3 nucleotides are TGCAGTGCTAGAGATCGGTTAGGGCAGAGACCCTACGAGCAGTACTTC.

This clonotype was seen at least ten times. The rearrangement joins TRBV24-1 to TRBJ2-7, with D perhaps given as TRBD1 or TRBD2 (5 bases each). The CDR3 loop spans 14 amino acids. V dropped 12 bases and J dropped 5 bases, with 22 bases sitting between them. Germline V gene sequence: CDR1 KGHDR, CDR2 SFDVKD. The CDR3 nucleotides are TGTGCCGCCATCGGGGCGCAGAAATGGGACGAGCAGTACTTC. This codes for CAAIGAQKWDEQYF.